What follows is one T cell receptor (beta chain) and its context. Antigen: not known. The CDR3 totals 15 residues. The J segment lost 9 bases and the V segment lost 1 base, leaving 10 bases of the junction unmatched. Germline V gene data show CDR1 as KGHSY and CDR2 as FQNENV. Some clones are missing from TCRdb's copy, which holds only in-frame ones; the method was immunoSEQ multiplex PCR. The table lists under 5,500 clones, less than 20% of them singletons. This sample stems from a study of sequential checkpoint blockade in melanoma. Study summary: TCRbeta immunosequencing was performed on DNA from over 90 pretreatment melanoma tumor samples.

Regarding treatment: randomized to nivolumab then ipilimumab (arm A) or the reverse (arm B). Points from the study as a whole: Pretreatment TIL clonality tracked with response in the nivolumab-first arm. Tumor T-cell fraction and clonality correlated with PD-L1 and CD8+ counts.

The sequencing here drew on tumor tissue (inferred from file names), taken from a patient given nivolumab and ipilimumab in sequence. The chain combines TRBV16 with TRBJ2-5; 8 nucleotides line up with TRBD1. The TCR originated in a human donor with melanoma. CDR3 protein: CASSQLQPDRGAQYF. The CDR3 nucleotides read TGTGCCAGCAGCCAATTACAACCAGACAGGGGAGCCCAGTACTTC.